The TCR beta chain described here comes from a study of T cell clusters in autoimmune cytopenias. Broader study findings: Physiological T cell clusters of healthy donors were apparently absent in primary autoimmune cytopenia patients.

TRB was amplified from about 260 ng of peripheral blood genomic DNA per sample. Germline V lookup: CDR1 MNHEY, CDR2 SVGEGT. This CDR3 region has 13 residues. A word on this clonotype: Its antigen remains unidentified.

One tube held mixed TRB-A and TRB-B primer pools for touch-down PCR. TCRdb re-called the multiplex PCR reads, yielding one record per CDR3 amino acid sequence without DNA. This sample lists just under 5,000 distinct CDR3 sequences; its ten largest clones have 45% to 65%. The sample was also linked to a second study, of T cell repertoires in aging, cancer and after chemotherapy. That study adds: Chronic lymphocytic leukemia patients on fludarabine- or bendamustine-based regimens gave paired samples before and after chemotherapy. Hematological cancer patients had lymphoid organ infiltration that may impair thymic emigration or T cell expansion.

The sequence came from a human donor with chronic lymphocytic leukemia. The donor label of this sample is uncertain. The sequencing input was peripheral blood. The V gene is TRBV6-2 or TRBV6-3, the J gene TRBJ1-1; absent DNA, TCRdb's TRBD1 call cannot be checked. The CDR3 protein is CASVGQGKTEAFF.